The text below deals with one TCR beta chain. What it binds is unknown. The data stem from a study of identical twins' blood T cells. Study-wide findings and caveats: Mainly, cloneset size products determined shared clonotypes, twins included. Each donor's most abundant TCRbeta clonotypes shared more CDR3 sequences with her twin than unrelated donors.

Germline CDR1 and CDR2: LGHNA and YSLEER. This CDR3 spans 14 amino acids. J gave up 4 bases and V 5 bases, and 5 bases lay outside the gene matches. The donors were healthy female monozygous twins, three pairs in total. TCR cDNA libraries came from RNA via a modified published protocol. TCRdb independently ran MiXCR on the 5' RACE reads; one entry per CDR3 protein. The table shows 350,000 to 450,000 distinct CDR3 sequences, with roughly 31% occurring only once. The receptor's source is a woman aged 18 to 55 in good health. The sequencing sample was made of PBMCs. This sequence joins TRBV4-3 and TRBJ2-1, with 7 nucleotides matching TRBD2. The CDR3 DNA reads TGCGCCAGCAGCACCCTAGCGGAGTACAATGAGCAGTTCTTC. It is translated as CASSTLAEYNEQFF.